Each of the 7 T cell receptor beta chains below was sequenced from the same sample in a study of T cell responses to AZD1222 COVID-19 vaccine. The repertoire was sequenced with immunoSEQ multiplex PCR; TCRdb's copy has only in-frame clones and lacks some. There are 150,000 or so clones in the sample; about 92% occur only once, and 3% to 4% lies in the top ten. Here the sequenced sample was peripheral blood, taken 28 days after the second AZD1222 dose. The receptors shown here come from an adult who received the AZD1222 COVID-19 vaccine.

The chain joins TRBV3-1 (or the pseudogene TRBV3-2) to TRBJ2-7; 9 bases match TRBD1. CDR3 size: 14 residues. The germline V gene encodes CDR1 LGHDT and CDR2 YNNKEL (reference sequence). V lost 4 bases and J lost 3; bases outside the gene matches: 4. CDR3 in amino acids: CASSRGQGFYEQYF. The CDR3 DNA sequence: TGTGCCAGCAGCCGGGGACAGGGATTCTACGAGCAGTACTTC.

The chain has TRBV6-5 and TRBJ2-5, with 7 bases lining up with TRBD2. Germline CDR1 is MNHEY and CDR2 is SVGAGI. V dropped 4 bases and J dropped 1; count of bases not matched to a gene: 3. The CDR3 is 14 amino acids. This chain's CDR3 is CASSSGLSQETQYF. As DNA, the CDR3 is TGTGCCAGCAGTTCGGGACTATCCCAAGAGACCCAGTACTTC.

This clone occurred once. The gene calls are TRBV7-3 and TRBJ2-1; D ambiguous. The germline V gene has CDR1 SGHTA and CDR2 FQGTGA. This CDR3 spans 16 amino acids. Trimming stripped 1 base from V and 5 bases from J, with 15 bases between. This CDR3 is CASSLNSRIGHNEQFF. The CDR3 DNA follows: TGTGCCAGCAGCTTAAATTCTAGAATTGGGCACAATGAGCAGTTCTTC.

V is TRBV5-1 and J is TRBJ1-2; possibly TRBD1 for D (6 bases). Germline V gene lookup returns CDR1 SGHRS and CDR2 YFSETQ. CDR3 length: 18 residues. The V end was cut by 1 base, the J end by 1 base, with 20 bases between. The CDR3 DNA is TGCGCCAGCAGCTTGACCGCGACAGGAATGGAAGTTAACTATGGCTACACCTTC. Its translation is CASSLTATGMEVNYGYTF.

The V gene is TRBV30, the J gene TRBJ2-3, with 8 bases fitting TRBD2. The CDR3 covers 14 residues. V shed 3 bases and J 6 bases; nucleotides not matched to a gene: 8. CDR1 is GTSNPN, CDR2 SVGIG, per germline (reference sequence). The CDR3 protein is CAWSEGTSWDTQYF. CDR3 nucleotides: TGTGCCTGGAGCGAAGGGACTAGTTGGGATACGCAGTATTTT.

V and J are TRBV5-1 and TRBJ2-5, with 11 bases that match TRBD1. Germline lookup yields CDR1 SGHRS and CDR2 YFSETQ. V was pared by 7 bases and J by 2 bases, with 4 bases of the junction left unmatched. The CDR3 length is 14 residues. The CDR3 reads CASSRDRGQETQYF. The CDR3 DNA sequence: TGCGCCAGCTCCAGGGACAGGGGGCAAGAGACCCAGTACTTC.

The V call is TRBV27, the J call TRBJ2-4; no clear D. CDR3 length: 15 residues. Between the trimmed V and J ends, which lost 2 bases and 3 bases, there was a span of 11 bases. Germline V gene sequence: CDR1 MNHEY, CDR2 SMNVEV (reference sequence). The DNA for the CDR3 is TGTGCCAGCAGTTTAAGGTGGTTCGACAAAAACATTCAGTACTTC. This translates into CASSLRWFDKNIQYF.